These T cell receptor beta chains were read from a single sample in a study of regulatory T cells in long-lasting Graves disease. TCRdb processed the multiplex PCR reads anew with MiXCR; each CDR3 protein has one entry. The sample yields 320,000 or so distinct CDR3 sequences, 15% to 20% seen once. This specimen consisted of peripheral blood mononuclear cells (PBMCs), obtained at new diagnosis, from a patient treated with antithyroid drugs. The receptor set was obtained from a female donor with Graves disease. The CDR3 runs from the conserved cysteine through the conserved F or W. Each record gives: D gene, J gene, V gene, clone size, CDR3 protein, CDR3 DNA. A D gene is named only where the DNA matches it firmly. Rows give clone size only sometimes, using once, few, many, or a class for an expanded clone.

TRBD2	TRBJ2-7	TRBV6-2/TRBV6-3	-	CASSPRTSGASYEQYF	TGTGCCAGCAGCCCCCGGACTAGCGGGGCTTCCTACGAGCAGTACTTC
TRBD2	TRBJ2-7	TRBV6-5	few	CASSYGQPGLAVYEQYF	TGTGCCAGCAGTTACGGGCAACCGGGACTAGCGGTCTACGAGCAGTACTTC
TRBD2	TRBJ2-2	TRBV11-2	many	CASSSRWGLAANTGELFF	TGTGCCAGCAGCTCCCGTTGGGGACTAGCGGCGAACACCGGGGAGCTGTTTTTT
-	TRBJ2-1	TRBV19	-	CASSIADEQFF	TGTGCCAGTAGTATAGCGGATGAGCAGTTCTTC
-	TRBJ1-1	TRBV13	-	CASSSRVTEAFF	TGTGCCAGCAGCTCTCGAGTCACTGAAGCTTTCTTT
TRBD1	TRBJ2-7	TRBV27	-	CASSTTGGFEQYF	TGTGCCAGCAGTACTACAGGGGGCTTCGAGCAGTACTTC
-	TRBJ1-2	TRBV30	many	CAWSVAGDYGYTF	TGTGCCTGGAGTGTGGCAGGGGACTATGGCTACACCTTC
-	TRBJ2-1	TRBV7-2	many	CASSLGSASRYNEQFF	TGTGCCAGCAGCTTAGGGTCTGCTTCAAGGTACAATGAGCAGTTCTTC
-	TRBJ2-7	TRBV12-5	many	CASGLPPYEQYF	TGTGCTAGTGGTTTGCCACCCTACGAGCAGTACTTC
TRBD2	TRBJ2-5	TRBV10-3	many	CAISESPSGQETQYF	TGTGCCATCAGTGAGTCGCCTAGCGGACAAGAGACCCAGTACTTC
TRBD1	TRBJ1-1	TRBV19	-	CASSTADRVPVTEAFF	TGTGCCAGTAGTACGGCGGACAGGGTACCCGTCACTGAAGCTTTCTTT
TRBD1	TRBJ2-4	TRBV11-2	many	CASTKQGSKNIQYF	TGTGCCAGCACCAAACAGGGGTCCAAAAACATTCAGTACTTC
-	TRBJ2-1	TRBV11-3	many	CASSLSASQQFF	TGTGCCAGCAGCTTAAGCGCCTCACAGCAGTTCTTC
-	TRBJ2-5	TRBV12-3/TRBV12-4	-	CACIKHPGVGETQYF	TGCGCCTGCATTAAACACCCAGGGGTGGGAGAGACCCAGTACTTC
-	TRBJ2-5	TRBV28	many	CASSLNGETQYF	TGTGCCAGCAGTTTAAATGGCGAGACCCAGTACTTC
TRBD2	TRBJ2-2	TRBV7-2	many	CASSLLQRGSGRANTGELFF	TGTGCCAGCAGCTTACTGCAGCGTGGAAGCGGGAGGGCGAACACCGGGGAGCTGTTTTTT
TRBD1	TRBJ2-7	TRBV19	few	CASSFAPTGGSGEQYF	TGTGCCAGTAGTTTCGCTCCCACAGGGGGCTCGGGCGAGCAGTACTTC
-	TRBJ2-2	TRBV19	few	CASSIFASGELFF	TGTGCCAGTAGTATCTTTGCGTCCGGGGAGCTGTTTTTT
-	TRBJ1-1	TRBV5-1	many	CASSSLSWYNTEAFF	TGCGCCAGCAGCTCCTTAAGTTGGTACAACACTGAAGCTTTCTTT
-	TRBJ2-7	TRBV3-1	-	CASSPIGRYEQYF	TGTGCCAGCAGCCCCATTGGGCGTTACGAGCAGTACTTC
-	TRBJ1-1	TRBV2	many	CASSITGLRTEAFF	TGTGCCAGCAGTATAACAGGTTTAAGGACTGAAGCTTTCTTT
TRBD1	TRBJ1-2	TRBV6-5	many	CASSYGGTDSLAGYTF	TGTGCCAGCAGTTACGGCGGGACAGATAGTTTAGCTGGCTACACCTTC
-	TRBJ2-3	TRBV18	many	CASSPLIKDTQYF	TGTGCCAGCTCACCACTTATCAAGGATACGCAGTATTTT
TRBD1	TRBJ2-7	TRBV28	many	CASSPRDRGRYEQYF	TGTGCCAGCAGCCCCCGGGACAGGGGGCGGTACGAGCAGTACTTC
-	TRBJ2-4	TRBV27	many	CASSFSGQTSKNVQYF	TGTGCCAGCAGTTTCTCGGGCCAGACCTCCAAAAACGTTCAGTACTTC
-	TRBJ1-5	TRBV12-3/TRBV12-4	many	CASSFVWQPQHF	TGTGCCAGCAGTTTCGTTTGGCAGCCCCAGCATTTT
-	TRBJ1-3	TRBV12-3/TRBV12-4	-	CASSLRVSGNTIYF	TGTGCCAGCAGCCTCAGGGTTTCAGGAAACACCATATATTTT
TRBD2	TRBJ2-7	TRBV28	many	CASRGGAYEQYF	TGTGCCAGCAGGGGGGGGGCCTACGAGCAGTACTTC
TRBD2	TRBJ2-3	TRBV20-1	many	CSASRGGRSTDTQYF	TGCAGTGCTAGCCGGGGGGGTAGGTCCACAGATACGCAGTATTTT
-	TRBJ2-3	TRBV30	many	CAWSVGEGTDTQYF	TGTGCCTGGAGTGTAGGAGAGGGGACAGATACGCAGTATTTT
-	TRBJ2-3	TRBV27	many	CASSFRSTPVTDTQYF	TGTGCCAGCAGTTTTCGGTCCACCCCAGTCACAGATACGCAGTATTTT
-	TRBJ2-1	TRBV6-5	many	CASSYSINHRDQSSYNEQFF	TGTGCCAGCAGTTACTCGATAAACCACCGGGACCAAAGCTCCTACAATGAGCAGTTCTTC
-	TRBJ1-6	TRBV5-1	many	CASTPLTGGAPLHF	TGCGCCAGCACCCCTTTAACCGGGGGGGCACCCCTCCACTTT
-	TRBJ2-7	TRBV11-2	-	CASSLALGHEQYF	TGTGCCAGCAGCTTAGCTCTGGGACACGAGCAGTACTTC
TRBD1	TRBJ1-2	TRBV29-1	many	CSVRQGDNYGYTF	TGCAGCGTCCGACAGGGAGATAACTATGGCTACACCTTC
TRBD2	TRBJ2-7	TRBV10-3	-	CAISGVDGLAAYEQYF	TGTGCCATCAGTGGGGTGGACGGACTAGCGGCCTACGAGCAGTACTTC
TRBD2	TRBJ2-5	TRBV24-1	many	CATSQPTSGETQYF	TGTGCCACCAGCCAGCCAACTAGCGGAGAGACCCAGTACTTC
-	TRBJ1-6	TRBV3-1	-	CASSQEGGLGNSPLHF	TGTGCCAGCAGCCAAGAAGGAGGGTTGGGAAATTCACCCCTCCACTTT
-	TRBJ1-5	TRBV12-3/TRBV12-4	few	CASSLSWGNQPQHF	TGTGCCAGCAGTTTATCATGGGGGAATCAGCCCCAGCATTTT
TRBD1	TRBJ1-4	TRBV19	few	CASSGTGQPNEKLFF	TGTGCCAGTAGTGGGACGGGACAGCCTAATGAAAAACTGTTTTTT
-	TRBJ2-7	TRBV11-2	-	CASSLEGRSQYF	TGTGCCAGCAGCTTAGAAGGCAGGAGCCAGTACTTC
-	TRBJ2-1	TRBV27	many	CASSTPGVGEQFF	TGTGCCAGCAGTACTCCGGGAGTAGGTGAGCAGTTCTTC
TRBD2	TRBJ2-7	TRBV18	many	CASSPLLSGRAYEQYF	TGTGCCAGCTCACCCCTTTTGAGCGGGAGAGCCTACGAGCAGTACTTC
-	TRBJ2-3	TRBV28	many	CASRSAGDTQYF	TGTGCCAGCAGATCTGCAGGGGATACGCAGTATTTT
-	TRBJ2-3	TRBV5-1	many	CASSLAPGEDTQYF	TGCGCCAGCAGCTTGGCTCCCGGAGAAGATACGCAGTATTTT
TRBD1	TRBJ2-3	TRBV5-5	many	CASSSKFRDRVVTDTQYF	TGTGCCAGCAGCTCAAAGTTCCGGGACAGGGTCGTCACAGATACGCAGTATTTT
-	TRBJ2-5	TRBV7-8	many	CASSLITRIETQYF	TGTGCCAGCAGCTTAATTACAAGGATTGAGACCCAGTACTTC
-	TRBJ2-7	TRBV11-3	-	CASSQDQVGFEQYF	TGTGCCAGCAGCCAAGACCAGGTAGGGTTCGAGCAGTACTTC
TRBD1	TRBJ1-6	TRBV28	many	CASSSKDRLMDSPLHF	TGTGCCAGCAGTTCGAAGGACAGGCTGATGGATTCACCCCTCCACTTT
-	TRBJ1-1	TRBV11-3	many	CASSTYGIEAFF	TGTGCCAGCAGCACGTACGGGATTGAAGCTTTCTTT
-	TRBJ1-5	TRBV29-1	many	CSVGSRNQPQHF	TGCAGCGTTGGGAGCCGAAATCAGCCCCAGCATTTT